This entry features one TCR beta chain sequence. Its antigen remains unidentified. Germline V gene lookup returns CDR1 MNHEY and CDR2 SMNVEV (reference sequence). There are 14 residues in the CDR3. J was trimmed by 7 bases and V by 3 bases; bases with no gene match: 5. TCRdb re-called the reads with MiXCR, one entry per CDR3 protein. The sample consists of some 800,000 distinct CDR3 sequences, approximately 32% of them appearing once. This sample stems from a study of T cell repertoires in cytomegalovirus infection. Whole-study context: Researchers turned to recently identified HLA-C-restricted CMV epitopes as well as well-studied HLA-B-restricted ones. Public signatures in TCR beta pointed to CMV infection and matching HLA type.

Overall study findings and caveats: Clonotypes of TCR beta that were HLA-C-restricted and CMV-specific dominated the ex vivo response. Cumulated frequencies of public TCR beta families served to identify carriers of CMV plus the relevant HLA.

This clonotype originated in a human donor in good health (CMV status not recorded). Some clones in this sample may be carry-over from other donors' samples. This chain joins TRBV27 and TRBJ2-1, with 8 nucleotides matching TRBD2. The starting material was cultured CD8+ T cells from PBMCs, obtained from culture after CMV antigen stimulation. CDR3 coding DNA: TGTGCCAGCAGTTTTTTCGGGGGGGGGAATGAGCAGTTCTTC. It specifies CASSFFGGGNEQFF.